This T cell receptor (beta chain) was sequenced during a study of cytomegalovirus exposure and HLA in healthy donors (dated by TCRdb to 2017 to 2019). Broadly, across the study: An earlier analysis of approximately 600 of the donors reported about 250 Gb of sequence data and 100 million to 140 million unique TCR beta sequences from roughly 180 million T cells. An early release that covered fewer than 750 HLA-typed donors contained approximately 320 gigabases of sequencing data and 85 million to 100 million unique TCR sequences. Of the roughly 390 genotyped donors, around 81% fell in the genetic ancestry cluster associated with self-reported Caucasian donors. The study was designed to test whether signatures of past pathogen exposure could be identified by cataloging public T cell receptors. Using immunosequencing, the study profiled T cell repertoires from around 670 subjects and related those repertoires to cytomegalovirus serostatus. In addition to the first cohort of 666 subjects, a separate validation cohort of some 120 different subjects was used. To predict cytomegalovirus infection status, the study combined high-throughput TCR immunosequencing, statistical association of individual TCRs with disease status, and machine learning. To study patterns of TCR occurrence, a later analysis re-analyzed previously published TCR beta repertoires from around 670 donors and added high-resolution HLA genotyping. The later analysis used no new phenotypic data to find candidate immune exposures, relying instead on TCR beta sequences and their occurrence across donors. In an earlier analysis of several hundred of the donors, high-throughput TCR beta sequencing was used to judge whether each TCR beta V gene segment behaved as functional or pseudogenic. Donor age, sex, ethnicity and CMV serostatus were compiled alongside the repertoire data. A later genetic analysis took genome-wide SNP genotypes for about 55% of the 666 donors and used that subset as a discovery cohort. Every discovery cohort repertoire had been produced on one sequencing platform. Both class I and class II loci were covered by HLA typing, at four-digit resolution. The number of typed donors differed by locus: about 620-640 for A, B, C, DRB1 and DQB1; some 500 for DQA1; 606 for DPA1; and about 450 for DPB1. Because of strong linkage in the cohort, 4 to 6 DR-DQ haplotypes were treated as single units for association and clustering. Among 398 genotyped donors of the cohort, an average of around 240,000 unique TCR beta nucleotide sequences was sequenced per donor, of which about 18% were non-productive. Findings and caveats that apply to the study as a whole: According to a later analysis, TCR association rates differed among HLA loci, with DRB1 alleles showing the most associated TCRs and HLA-C alleles showing the fewest. A later genetic analysis associated a missense DCLRE1C variant with V-gene and J-gene trimming of TCR beta chains, and an independent cohort replicated the association. Because the 87-base-pair reads could not distinguish some IMGT-functional V segments, including TRBV6-2 and TRBV6-3, those segments were excluded. In vitro tests confirmed that three of the cytomegalovirus-associated TCR beta chains recognize cytomegalovirus antigens. At a false discovery rate of 0.05, a later analysis linked approximately 18,000 TCR beta sequences to specific HLA alleles. HLA typing was unavailable for some donors at each locus, so association tests used only the typed subset. Most TCR sequences were seen in very few donors, while some public TCRs were found in many individuals. A later analysis reported that several top co-occurrence clusters appeared linked to parvovirus B19, influenza, CMV and Epstein-Barr virus. The earlier analysis of approximately 560 of the donors excluded around 17 rarely observed V segments, including chromosome 9 orphons, because counts were too low. Strong co-occurrence of HLA alleles, especially DR and DQ, made assigning TCR associations to individual alleles difficult. This cohort had only TCR beta chains sequenced, and the lack of alpha or paired-chain data limited which features could be detected. A further reported finding was that TCR beta sequences accurately predicted the HLA-A and HLA-B alleles for most subjects in the first cohort. A later analysis found that most CMV-associated TCR beta chains appeared HLA-restricted, with HLA associations seemingly driven largely by CMV exposure. Broadly in line with IMGT annotations, most TCR beta V segments showed up in productive rearrangements about 87% or about 30% of the time in an earlier analysis of 587 of the donors. In a later analysis, HLA-associated TCR beta chains were found to be more clonally expanded and to have lower generation probabilities than equally common non-associated chains. Roughly uniform sequencing depth across donors was assumed in presence/absence analyses, although this assumption may not hold. In both the original and validation cohorts, the classifier was reported to diagnose cytomegalovirus status with high specificity and sensitivity. Linkage disequilibrium might explain the correlated functional status among segregating V segments, but an unknown experimental factor could not be excluded. In a later genetic analysis, fewer N-insertions in productive TCRs were reported among donors in an Asian-associated ancestry cluster than the roughly 700-donor mean. A cluster of highly shared sequence variants was judged likely to be a technical artifact of the sequencing pipeline. A total of around 150 TCR beta chains were listed by the study as associated with cytomegalovirus. According to the authors, the approach could potentially be generalized to other disease states and immunological phenotypes. For the cohort, immune exposure information was limited to CMV serostatus.

Libraries were constructed by the immunoSEQ multiplex PCR assay. For the multiplex PCR, a mixture combining 60 forward primers for TCR Vbeta segments and 13 reverse primers for TCR Jbeta segments was used. A multiplex PCR assay on genomic DNA amplified the CDR3 region of rearranged TCR beta genes. On the Illumina HiSeq System, the amplified TCR beta libraries were sequenced as 87-base-pair reads. The authors processed their data as follows. In a later analysis, some 80 million unique TCR beta chains were counted across the roughly 700 repertoires, and around 10 million of these chains were shared by at least two donors. To remove PCR and sequencing errors, raw reads were error-corrected and collapsed into unique sequences using a nearest-neighbor algorithm that merged closely related sequences. Alignment of CDR3 sequences to IMGT reference sequences was used to assign V, D and J gene segments. For a sequence to be retained, a match of at least six nucleotides was required to both a V gene segment and a J gene segment. A rearrangement was called productive if the CDR3 had no stop codons and remained in frame with V and J, and every other rearrangement was called non-productive. Following IMGT convention, CDR3 was defined as the stretch from the second conserved V-encoded cysteine up to the conserved J-encoded phenylalanine. Sequences without an unambiguous match to a single V gene segment were excluded from the earlier analysis of over 500 of the donors. An earlier analysis of several hundred of the donors classified V segments as functional when productive rearrangements were above 56.7% and as segregating when the standard deviation between donors was above 5%. To diagnose cytomegalovirus status from the catalog of TCR beta chain sequences, a statistical classification framework was built. V and J gene assignment, in a later analysis, came from comparing TCR nucleotide sequences with IMGT/GENE-DB human TR gene sequences. A later analysis assigned CDR3 sequences and most-parsimonious VDJ recombination scenarios with the TCRdist pipeline. In a later analysis, every TCR beta chain was defined by the combination of its CDR3 amino acid sequence and its V-gene family, and reads without a unique V-gene family were dropped. As a way to deal with suspected cross-contamination and a sequencing artifact, a later analysis dropped 450 to 600 nucleotide sequences that were highly shared and had low generation probability. For each public chain, a later analysis derived a clonal expansion index from normalized ranks of inferred template counts within each repertoire. A later analysis computed generation probabilities with a VDJ recombination model fitted to out-of-frame rearrangements, and checked the results against IGoR. In a later analysis, hypergeometric tests were used to score TCR-TCR, TCR-HLA and TCR-CMV co-occurrence, with a repertoire-size bias correction applied to TCR pairs. A later analysis estimated false discovery rates by permuting HLA or CMV assignments 20 times. In a later analysis, co-occurring TCRs were grouped using DBSCAN, and TCRdist sequence similarity was added for clustering within HLA-allele-positive subsets. Repertoires with fewer than 30,000 or more than 120,000 public chains, plus five repertoires with anomalous nucleotide sharing, were excluded from co-occurrence clustering. The clones in this table, taken by TCRdb from immuneACCESS, are in-frame only. Not every clone is retained; where verified, under half of the shortfall comes from an unresolved V gene, and the cause of the rest is unknown. V and J calls plus clone size are reproduced from that table; the DNA served to infer D and trimming. The sample contains roughly 290,000 clones, around nine tenths of them found a single time. The biggest ten clones account for approximately 2.2% of the sample.

CDR1 MNHEY and CDR2 SMNVEV are derived from the germline V gene (reference sequence). The CDR3 sequence holds 15 residues, the cysteine and phenylalanine included. CDR3 DNA only is kept here, 45 bases in frame from base 1. Cut back by 7 bases and 2 bases, the V and J ends lie 14 bases apart. The cohort was made up of approximately 670 healthy bone marrow donors. At the time of sampling, all cohort members were nominally healthy, though unrecorded immune exposures were likely present. The donor tested CMV seronegative, placing the donor among the 350 to 400 seronegative members of the cohort. A peripheral blood sample was provided by each donor, and peripheral blood mononuclear cells were used for TCR beta sequencing. Genomic DNA extraction from the blood cell samples was performed with the Qiagen DNeasy Blood Extraction Kit. The table lists this clone with a few counts. Its antigen specificity is not known. Base qualities are not at hand, and no much larger clone is one base apart.

The V and J genes are TRBV27 and TRBJ1-4, with TRBD1 as a weak D call on 5 bases. The sample comprised PBMCs. The sequence was obtained from a young woman in good health and CMV-seronegative. The bases are TGTGCCAGCACAACCACTCGGGGGACTAATGAAAAACTGTTTTTT. Its product reads: CASTTTRGTNEKLFF.